The entry below describes one T cell receptor (beta chain). The data were obtained in a study of somatic mutations in cytotoxic T cells in rheumatoid arthritis. The wider study: Certain V beta antibody-stained T-cell populations, V beta1+ cells sequenced for TCRB among them, were flow-sorted to nearly 100% purity.

Trimming took 5 bases from V and 3 from J, leaving 10 bases between them. Germline V lookup: CDR1 SEHNR, CDR2 FQNEAQ (reference sequence). CDR3 length: 13 residues. Repertoires were generated with immunoSEQ multiplex PCR, while TCRdb's copy carries only in-frame clones and drops some. The sample contains 2,700 or so clones, about four fifths of which appear only once. The source is a man aged 60 to 75 with rheumatoid arthritis. The sequenced sample consisted of CD8+ T cells sorted from blood. The chain is built from TRBV7-9 and TRBJ2-5; TRBD1 is a possible D gene (5 bases). The CDR3 DNA reads TGTGCCAGCAGCCCCGCAGGGAAAGAGACCCAGTACTTC. Translating it yields CASSPAGKETQYF. Full variable domain (missing parts from reference TRBV7-9 and TRBJ2-5): DTGVSQNPRHKITKRGQNVTFRCDPISEHNRLYWYRQTLGQGPEFLTYFQNEAQLEKSRLLSDRFSAERPKGSFSTLEIQRTEQGDSAMYLCASSPAGKETQYFGPGTRLLVL.